The 5 T cell receptor beta chains below all came from one sample that was sequenced in a study of T cell responses to AZD1222 COVID-19 vaccine. The protocol was immunoSEQ multiplex PCR, while the TCRdb copy is restricted to in-frame clones and leaves out a portion. The data show 110,000 to 150,000 clones, roughly 90% seen once. The source material was peripheral blood, sampled on day 0 of AZD1222 vaccination. These receptors all stem from an adult in good health.

The chain recombines TRBV5-1 with TRBJ2-3; 8 bases agree with TRBD2. The V segment lost 1 base and the J segment 5 bases; nucleotides outside the gene matches: 3. The CDR3 contains 14 residues. The germline gives CDR1 SGHRS, CDR2 YFSETQ. CDR3: CASSLSAGEDTQYF. In DNA, the CDR3 is TGCGCCAGCAGCTTGTCAGCGGGGGAAGATACGCAGTATTTT.

This clone was picked up a small number of times. The rearrangement links TRBV5-1 to TRBJ2-1, with 9 bases lining up with TRBD2. The CDR3 has 19 amino acids. The germline gives CDR1 SGHRS, CDR2 YFSETQ. The junction had 17 bases not matched to a gene; V was cut back by 3 bases and J by 4 bases. The CDR3 nucleotides read TGCGCCAGCAGCTCCCGAACTACCCTTAGCGGGAGTAAGTACAATGAGCAGTTCTTC. It yields the protein CASSSRTTLSGSKYNEQFF.

The rearrangement joins TRBV5-3 to TRBJ1-1; no clear D gene. TRBV5-3 is assigned to the ORF class and has an uncertain function. The CDR3 covers 17 residues. V gave up 2 bases and J gave up 1 base, with 18 bases separating them. The CDR3: CARSLVHLTLPNTEAFF. CDR3 bases: TGTGCCAGAAGCTTAGTCCACCTTACACTCCCGAACACTGAAGCTTTCTTT.

This clone was seen repeatedly, ten times or more. This sequence joins TRBV7-9 and TRBJ2-7; D is unresolved. Per the germline V gene, CDR1 is SEHNR and CDR2 is FQNEAQ (reference sequence). The V end lost 6 bases, the J end lost 2 bases, and 5 bases lay between the germline ends. This CDR3 has 11 residues. The CDR3 is CASSSTYEQYF. The DNA of the CDR3 is TGTGCCAGCAGTTCCACCTACGAGCAGTACTTC.

The CDR3 nucleotides read TGTGCCAGCGCCTCCAGGGATCCGGTTGAAAAACTGTTTTTT. Translated: CASASRDPVEKLFF. The gene calls are TRBV6-5 and TRBJ1-4, with D possibly matching TRBD1 (5 bases). The CDR3 has 14 residues. V was pared by 8 bases and J by 7 bases, with 17 bases between. Per the germline V gene, CDR1 is MNHEY and CDR2 is SVGAGI.